The 29 T cell receptor beta chains below all came from one sample that was sequenced in a study of control samples from healthy donors and cancer patients. Only in-frame clones appear in the TCRdb table, and some are missing; sequencing was by immunoSEQ multiplex PCR. The sample includes 110,000 to 150,000 clones, roughly 90% of them seen just once. Sequenced sample: blood. The receptor set was obtained from a man between 25 and 39 years old in good health.

The chain has TRBV20-1 and TRBJ1-2; D is ambiguous. V was clipped by 8 bases and J by 5 bases, with 12 bases between them. CDR1 DFQATT and CDR2 SNEGSKA come from the germline V gene (reference sequence). This CDR3 is built from 11 residues. The CDR3 loop is CSPASEYGYTF. The CDR3 coding sequence is TGCAGTCCAGCCTCGGAGTATGGCTACACCTTC.

The chain has TRBV5-6 and TRBJ1-2; possibly TRBD1 for D (5 bases). V gave up 2 bases and J gave up 4 bases, with 15 bases separating them. Germline assignment: CDR1 SGHDT and CDR2 YYEEEE. The CDR3 consists of 15 residues. CDR3 loop: CASSFGTIGPYGYTF. The CDR3 DNA is TGTGCCAGCAGCTTCGGGACCATAGGGCCCTATGGCTACACCTTC.

The V call is TRBV2, the J call TRBJ2-7; D is possibly TRBD1 (6 bases). Trimming cost V 6 bases and J 6 bases, with 9 bases left between them. CDR1 is SNHLY and CDR2 is FYNNEI in the germline V gene. This CDR3 region has 11 residues. The CDR3 sequence is CASRTGLEQYF. The CDR3 DNA reads TGTGCCAGCAGGACAGGTCTCGAGCAGTACTTC.

The gene calls are TRBV4-1 and TRBJ1-3, with D maybe TRBD1 (5 bases). CDR3 size: 15 residues. With 6 bases removed from V and 0 bases from J, the gap between germline ends came to 12 bases. Looked up from germline, CDR1 is MGHRA and CDR2 is YSYEKL. The CDR3 sequence: CASRKGQVSGNTIYF. The DNA of the CDR3 is TGCGCCAGCAGGAAAGGACAAGTCTCTGGAAACACCATATATTTT.

V is TRBV9 and J is TRBJ2-5, with 7 bases matching TRBD2. Losses at the gene ends were 2 bases for V and 1 base for J; bases not matched to a gene: 5. CDR1 and CDR2 (germline): SGDLS, YYNGEE. The CDR3 contains 15 residues. DNA for the CDR3: TGTGCCAGCAGCGTTTTGGGAGGGCCCCAAGAGACCCAGTACTTC. As protein: CASSVLGGPQETQYF.

This clone has only a few counts. The V gene is TRBV7-3, the J gene TRBJ2-3; 8 bases map to TRBD2. V lost 1 base, J lost 2 bases, and 2 bases stayed unmatched. CDR1 and CDR2 from the germline V gene are SGHTA and FQGTGA. This CDR3 comprises 15 residues. The CDR3 nucleotides are TGTGCCAGCAGCTTAAACGGGAGGGACACAGATACGCAGTATTTT. It translates to CASSLNGRDTDTQYF.

CDR3 amino acids: CASSGRGGPYEQYF. Written as DNA, the CDR3 is TGTGCCAGCAGCGGCCGCGGGGGACCCTACGAGCAGTACTTC. V and J are TRBV5-4 and TRBJ2-7, with TRBD2 matching 7 bases. Looked up from germline, CDR1 is SGHNT and CDR2 is YYREEE (reference sequence). This CDR3 comprises 14 residues. V was pared by 4 bases and J by 2 bases, with 6 bases of the junction left unmatched.

The chain uses TRBV16 and TRBJ2-1; possible D gene TRBD2, 6 bases. The V end lost 2 bases, the J end lost 8 bases, and 10 bases lay between the germline ends. CDR3 length: 13 amino acids. From germline, CDR1 is KGHSY and CDR2 FQNENV. CDR3 amino acids: CASSQGRRDEQFF. The DNA of the CDR3 is TGTGCCAGCAGCCAAGGTAGGAGGGATGAGCAGTTCTTC.

This sequence joins TRBV27 and TRBJ1-2, with unresolved D. The CDR3 is 13 residues long. Germline V CDR1 and CDR2: MNHEY, SMNVEV (reference sequence). V dropped 3 bases and J dropped 4 bases, with 9 bases sitting between them. Here the CDR3 reads CASSFHGTYGYTF. In DNA, the CDR3 is TGTGCCAGCAGTTTTCACGGAACCTATGGCTACACCTTC.

This clone was picked up many times. This chain links TRBV7-9 with TRBJ1-5, with TRBD1 identical over 7 bases. Germline V gene data show CDR1 as SEHNR and CDR2 as FQNEAQ (reference sequence). CDR3 size: 14 residues. Trimming removed 5 bases from V and 3 bases from J; junction bases left unmatched: 4. For the CDR3, the DNA is TGTGCCAGCAGCCCCGGGACAGTCAATCAGCCCCAGCATTTT. It is translated as CASSPGTVNQPQHF.

The chain carries TRBV6-5 and TRBJ1-3; the D gene is possibly TRBD1 (6 bases). Deletions cut 8 bases from V and 4 bases from J, with 12 bases between. The CDR3 totals 13 residues. Looked up from germline, CDR1 is MNHEY and CDR2 is SVGAGI. The CDR3 reads CASGTGWGNTIYF. The CDR3, as DNA: TGTGCCAGCGGAACAGGGTGGGGAAACACCATATATTTT.

The genes are TRBV5-1 and TRBJ2-7; D not resolved. This CDR3 has 14 residues. Germline lookup yields CDR1 SGHRS and CDR2 YFSETQ. V was shortened by 2 bases and J by 4 bases, with 13 bases between the two germline ends. Here the CDR3 reads CASSFFGSQYEQYF. As DNA, the CDR3 is TGCGCCAGCAGCTTTTTCGGTTCTCAATACGAGCAGTACTTC. The variable domain in full, with the rest retrieved from reference TRBV5-1 and TRBJ2-7, is KAGVTQTPRYLIKTRGQQVTLSCSPISGHRSVSWYQQTPGQGLQFLFEYFSETQRNKGNFPGRFSGRQFSNSRSEMNVSTLELGDSALYLCASSFFGSQYEQYFGPGTRLTVT.

This chain uses TRBV2 with TRBJ2-7; maybe TRBD1 (6 bases). V dropped 7 bases and J dropped 4 bases, with 17 bases sitting between them. The CDR3 is 14 amino acids. Germline loops: CDR1 SNHLY, CDR2 FYNNEI. The CDR3 sequence: CASTLSQGSYEQYF. CDR3 nucleotide sequence: TGTGCCAGCACCCTAAGTCAGGGGTCGTACGAGCAGTACTTC.

The chain joins TRBV14 to TRBJ2-7; 8 nucleotides line up with TRBD1. V lost 4 bases to trimming and J lost 6 bases; unmatched junction nucleotides: 11. Per germline, CDR1 SGHDN and CDR2 FVKESK. This CDR3 region has 15 residues. The CDR3 loop reads CASSPPGTGLGEQYF. Written as DNA, the CDR3 is TGTGCCAGCAGCCCCCCCGGGACAGGCCTTGGCGAGCAGTACTTC.

This chain uses TRBV4-1 with TRBJ2-7; D perhaps matches TRBD1 (5 bases). The CDR3 sequence is 15 residues long. The V gene's germline CDR1 is MGHRA and CDR2 YSYEKL. V was cut by 1 base and J by 2 bases, with 12 bases left in between. CDR3: CASSQAGRAPYEQYF. Written as DNA, the CDR3 is TGCGCCAGCAGCCAAGCGGGCAGGGCTCCCTACGAGCAGTACTTC.

The chain joins TRBV11-3 to TRBJ2-1; no reliable D call. The germline CDR1 and CDR2 sequences are SGHNT and YENEEA. The V end lost 3 bases, the J end lost 0 bases, and 9 bases lay between the germline ends. The CDR3 extends over 15 amino acids. CDR3 region: CASSFRADSYNEQFF. In nucleotides, the CDR3 is TGTGCCAGCAGCTTTCGGGCAGACTCCTACAATGAGCAGTTCTTC.

The chain recombines TRBV7-6 with TRBJ2-1, with TRBD2 as a possible D gene (5 bases). The germline V gene encodes CDR1 SGHVS and CDR2 FNYEAQ. The CDR3 contains 12 residues. The ends were cut back, 1 base at V and 8 bases at J, with 6 bases in the middle. In nucleotides, the CDR3 is TGTGCCAGCAGCTTAGGGGAGTATGAGCAGTTCTTC. Translated, it gives CASSLGEYEQFF. Complete variable domain (other parts from reference TRBV7-6 and TRBJ2-1): GAGVSQSPRYKVTKRGQDVALRCDPISGHVSLYWYRQALGQGPEFLTYFNYEAQQDKSGLPNDRFSAERPEGSISTLTIQRTEQRDSAMYRCASSLGEYEQFFGPGTRLTVL.

V usage is TRBV11-2 and J usage is TRBJ1-3, with D hard to call. CDR1 SGHAT and CDR2 FQNNGV come from the germline V gene. CDR3 size: 14 residues. V lost 0 bases and J lost 8, with 11 bases in between. For the CDR3, the DNA is TGTGCCAGCAGCTTAGAATCACCTCCGCACACCATATATTTT. This translates into CASSLESPPHTIYF. The variable domain in full, completed from reference TRBV11-2 and TRBJ1-3, reads EAGVAQSPRYKIIEKRQSVAFWCNPISGHATLYWYQQILGQGPKLLIQFQNNGVVDDSQLPKDRFSAERLKGVDSTLKIQPAKLEDSAVYLCASSLESPPHTIYFGEGSWLTVV.

The chain carries TRBV5-1 and TRBJ2-1, with a tentative D call TRBD2 (6 bases). V dropped 0 bases and J dropped 6 bases, with 10 bases sitting between them. The CDR3 spans 14 residues. Germline CDR1 SGHRS, CDR2 YFSETQ. The CDR3 sequence: CASSLGEASNEQFF. In nucleotides, the CDR3 is TGCGCCAGCAGCTTGGGGGAGGCCTCCAATGAGCAGTTCTTC.

The chain combines TRBV6-5 with TRBJ1-2, with D perhaps matching TRBD1 (5 bases). This CDR3 comprises 14 residues. Trimming took 0 bases from V and 6 from J, leaving 11 bases between them. CDR1 and CDR2 from the germline V gene are MNHEY and SVGAGI. The CDR3 is CASSYSSGPHGYTF. The CDR3 nucleotides read TGTGCCAGCAGTTACTCGTCAGGGCCCCATGGCTACACCTTC.

Here the CDR3 reads CASSLGGGQWETQYF. The DNA of the CDR3 is TGTGCCAGCAGCTTGGGCGGGGGTCAGTGGGAGACCCAGTACTTC. V is TRBV5-6 and J is TRBJ2-5, with TRBD2 matching 7 bases. The CDR3 is made up of 15 amino acids. V shed 0 bases and J 5 bases; nucleotides not matched to a gene: 7. Germline CDR1 SGHDT, CDR2 YYEEEE. The whole variable domain, remainder taken from reference TRBV5-6 and TRBJ2-5, is DAGVTQSPTHLIKTRGQQVTLRCSPKSGHDTVSWYQQALGQGPQFIFQYYEEEERQRGNFPDRFSGHQFPNYSSELNVNALLLGDSALYLCASSLGGGQWETQYFGPGTRLLVL.

V usage is TRBV20-1 and J usage is TRBJ1-2; D remains unclear. The CDR3 contains 11 residues. CDR1 and CDR2 from the germline V gene are DFQATT and SNEGSKA (reference sequence). V was shortened by 4 bases and J by 8 bases, with 11 bases between the two germline ends. This chain's CDR3 is CSATYFGGYTF. CDR3 in DNA: TGCAGTGCTACATATTTCGGGGGCTACACCTTC.

V and J are TRBV9 and TRBJ2-3; 9 bases fit TRBD1. The junction had 1 base not matched to a gene; V was cut back by 8 bases and J by 0 bases. Germline loops: CDR1 SGDLS, CDR2 YYNGEE. CDR3 length equals 13 residues. This chain's CDR3 is CASGTGSTDTQYF. For the CDR3, the DNA is TGTGCCAGTGGGACAGGGAGCACAGATACGCAGTATTTT. Full variable domain (missing parts from reference TRBV9 and TRBJ2-3): DSGVTQTPKHLITATGQRVTLRCSPRSGDLSVYWYQQSLDQGLQFLIQYYNGEERAKGNILERFSAQQFPDLHSELNLSSLELGDSALYFCASGTGSTDTQYFGPGTRLTVL.

The gene calls are TRBV9 and TRBJ1-1, with D perhaps matching TRBD1 (5 bases). With 3 bases removed from V and 5 bases from J, the gap between germline ends came to 23 bases. Germline V lookup: CDR1 SGDLS, CDR2 YYNGEE. The CDR3 has 17 amino acids. CDR3 nucleotide sequence: TGTGCCAGCAGCGCGGGGGACGTCTTGGGCCGAGGGACTGAAGCTTTCTTT. It specifies CASSAGDVLGRGTEAFF.

The chain links TRBV7-2 to TRBJ1-1; D possibly corresponds to TRBD1 (5 bases). Trimming cost V 1 base and J 5 bases, with 20 bases left between them. This CDR3 is built from 17 residues. CDR1 and CDR2 from the germline V gene are SGHTA and FQGNSA. The CDR3 coding sequence is TGTGCCAGCAGCTTAGGATTCGCTGCGGGGCGGACTACTGAAGCTTTCTTT. The encoded protein is CASSLGFAAGRTTEAFF.

The rearrangement links TRBV5-4 to TRBJ1-2, with 8 nucleotides matching TRBD1. The CDR3 extends over 14 amino acids. J lost 8 bases, V lost 1 base, and 7 bases had no gene match. Per the germline V gene, CDR1 is SGHNT and CDR2 is YYREEE (reference sequence). CDR3 in DNA: TGTGCCAGCAGCTTGAGTGGACAGGGCGGAGGCTACACCTTC. Translation: CASSLSGQGGGYTF.

This chain links TRBV18 with TRBJ1-1; 7 bases are shared with TRBD1. The V gene end was trimmed by 3 bases and the J gene end by 5 bases; junction bases not matched to a gene: 9. The CDR3 is 15 amino acids. The germline V gene has CDR1 KGHSH and CDR2 LQKENI. This CDR3 is CASSPATGSVTEAFF. CDR3 nucleotide sequence: TGTGCCAGCTCACCGGCGACAGGGTCGGTTACTGAAGCTTTCTTT.

This clone was picked up one time. The chain carries TRBV9 and TRBJ2-2; TRBD2 aligns across 15 bases. This CDR3 is built from 20 residues. Germline CDR1 and CDR2: SGDLS and YYNGEE. Trimming at V came to 7 bases and at J to 6 bases, leaving 19 bases not matched to a gene. CDR3: CASGGGTVGTSGRFAGELFF. In nucleotides, the CDR3 is TGTGCCAGCGGTGGGGGGACGGTAGGGACTAGCGGGAGGTTCGCCGGGGAGCTGTTTTTT.

The chain combines TRBV5-1 with TRBJ2-7; TRBD2 aligns across 12 bases. J gave up 5 bases and V 4 bases, and 7 bases lay outside the gene matches. The CDR3 runs 15 residues. The germline V gene has CDR1 SGHRS and CDR2 YFSETQ. In nucleotides, the CDR3 is TGCGCCAGCAGCCTTACTAGCGGGAGGATTGACGAGCAGTACTTC. It specifies CASSLTSGRIDEQYF. Combining the CDR3 with reference TRBV5-1 and TRBJ2-7 gives the whole variable domain KAGVTQTPRYLIKTRGQQVTLSCSPISGHRSVSWYQQTPGQGLQFLFEYFSETQRNKGNFPGRFSGRQFSNSRSEMNVSTLELGDSALYLCASSLTSGRIDEQYFGPGTRLTVT.